Below, one T cell receptor beta chain is given with its context. This record comes from a study of identical twins. The germline CDR1 and CDR2 sequences are PRHDT and FYEKMQ (reference sequence). CDR3 size: 12 residues. The V end was cut by 11 bases, the J end by 9 bases, with 17 bases between. Template switching (which added a universal primer site) was used, and cDNA carried unique molecular identifiers. TCRdb called the 5' RACE reads again in MiXCR, with one record for every CDR3 protein. The sample consists of 250,000 to 300,000 distinct CDR3 sequences, around 8.8% of them appearing once. A further study also used this sample, focusing on yellow fever vaccine responses in identical twins. As reported in that work: Twins reportedly appeared to share part of their vaccine T cell response while keeping part individual.

Sequencing input: CD8+ T cells sorted from blood. The receptor comes from a woman between 18 and 29 years old in good health. V is TRBV13 and J is TRBJ2-1; the D is unclear. The CDR3 protein is CACSIGWSEQFF. The CDR3 nucleotides read TGTGCCTGCTCGATAGGGTGGAGTGAGCAGTTCTTC.